These 21 T cell receptor beta chains were sequenced from one sample in a study of post-analysis software for immune sequencing data. Study-wide results and caveats: Comparison of patients with controls showed five TRBV segments more frequent in patients, TRBV5-6, TRBV5-1 and TRBV20-1 among them.

Which antigens these TCRs recognize remains unknown. Libraries were made from TCR beta cDNA, and they carried unique molecular identifiers. MiXCR, run by TCRdb on the PCR reads, gives a single entry per CDR3 protein. The sample includes roughly 670,000 distinct CDR3 sequences, roughly three fifths of them seen just once. Specimen: blood. The receptors come from a girl aged 2-10 years with multiple sclerosis.

This clonotype appeared a single time. The chain uses TRBV5-1 and TRBJ2-4; D uncertain. CDR3 length: 14 residues. CDR1 is SGHRS, CDR2 YFSETQ, per germline. Trimming stripped 0 bases from V and 7 bases from J, with 11 bases between. CDR3: CASSLEDLGNIQYF. Written as DNA, the CDR3 is TGCGCCAGCAGCTTGGAGGACCTTGGGAACATTCAGTACTTC.

V usage is TRBV15 and J usage is TRBJ1-1; no firm D call. Germline V lookup: CDR1 LNHNV, CDR2 YYDKDF (reference sequence). V was shortened by 1 base and J by 2 bases, with 8 bases between the two germline ends. The CDR3 is 14 amino acids. CDR3 in amino acids: CATSRVGGNTEAFF. DNA of the CDR3: TGTGCCACCAGCAGAGTTGGAGGTAACACTGAAGCTTTCTTT. Variable domain in full (rest from reference TRBV15 and TRBJ1-1): DAMVIQNPRYQVTQFGKPVTLSCSQTLNHNVMYWYQQKSSQAPKLLFHYYDKDFNNEADTPDNFQSRRPNTSFCFLDIRSPGLGDTAMYLCATSRVGGNTEAFFGQGTRLTVV.

The chain uses TRBV20-1 and TRBJ2-7; TRBD1 aligns across 11 bases. From germline, CDR1 is DFQATT and CDR2 SNEGSKA (reference sequence). The J segment lost 6 bases and the V segment lost 3 bases, leaving 4 bases of the junction unmatched. The length of the CDR3 is 13 residues. The CDR3: CSASWDRGSEQYF. The CDR3 DNA sequence: TGCAGTGCTAGCTGGGACAGGGGGTCCGAGCAGTACTTC.

This clonotype was recorded a few times. The gene calls are TRBV14 and TRBJ2-1; TRBD1 might be the D (5 bases). CDR1 and CDR2 from the germline V gene are SGHDN and FVKESK. The CDR3 spans 18 residues. The V end was cut by 1 base, the J end by 5 bases, with 21 bases between. CDR3: CASSQGGWGPFTDNEQFF. CDR3 nucleotides: TGTGCCAGCAGCCAAGGGGGTTGGGGCCCCTTTACAGACAATGAGCAGTTCTTC.

This chain links TRBV5-1 with TRBJ1-1, with D perhaps matching TRBD1 (5 bases). The CDR3 is made up of 15 amino acids. Germline values: CDR1 SGHRS, CDR2 YFSETQ. V was clipped by 4 bases and J by 1 base, with 14 bases between them. The DNA of the CDR3 is TGCGCCAGCAGCACAACCGGGGCCTCGAACACTGAAGCTTTCTTT. Encoded protein: CASSTTGASNTEAFF.

Notes on this clonotype: A much larger clone sits a single nucleotide away, making a read error possible. The gene calls are TRBV12-3 or TRBV12-4 and TRBJ2-3; 10 bases fit TRBD1. The CDR3 has 14 residues. V shed 7 bases, J shed 4 bases, and the junction held 5 bases outside the gene matches. The CDR3 nucleotides read TGTGCCAGCACTGCGGACAGGGGGGCAGATACGCAGTATTTT. Translating gives CASTADRGADTQYF.

The chain recombines TRBV2 with TRBJ2-1; 9 nucleotides line up with TRBD2. J gave up 2 bases and V 2 bases, and 13 bases lay outside the gene matches. CDR3 length: 19 residues. CDR1 and CDR2 (germline): SNHLY, FYNNEI. CDR3 loop: CASSELISGSRGPYNEQFF. The DNA of the CDR3 is TGTGCCAGCAGTGAACTCATTAGCGGGAGCCGCGGCCCCTACAATGAGCAGTTCTTC. Complete variable domain (other parts from reference TRBV2 and TRBJ2-1): EPEVTQTPSHQVTQMGQEVILRCVPISNHLYFYWYRQILGQKVEFLVSFYNNEISEKSEIFDDQFSVERPDGSNFTLKIRSTKLEDSAMYFCASSELISGSRGPYNEQFFGPGTRLTVL.

J is TRBJ1-1 and V is TRBV29-1; the D is unclear. This CDR3 is 14 amino acids long. Germline CDR1 and CDR2: SQVTM and ANQGSEA. V was cut by 5 bases and J by 1 base, with 14 bases left in between. CDR3 bases: TGCAGCGTTTTTAATGGTTCGGAGAACACTGAAGCTTTCTTT. This sequence encodes CSVFNGSENTEAFF. Drawing the rest from reference TRBV29-1 and TRBJ1-1, the complete variable domain is SAVISQKPSRDICQRGTSLTIQCQVDSQVTMMFWYRQQPGQSLTLIATANQGSEATYESGFVIDKFPISRPNLTFSTLTVSNMSPEDSSIYLCSVFNGSENTEAFFGQGTRLTVV.

The V and J genes are TRBV5-1 and TRBJ1-1; D possibly corresponds to TRBD1 (6 bases). V was pared by 4 bases and J by 1 base, with 11 bases between. Germline CDR1 is SGHRS and CDR2 is YFSETQ. The CDR3 spans 14 residues. CDR3 region: CASSVGTPNTEAFF. DNA of the CDR3: TGCGCCAGCAGCGTCGGGACACCGAACACTGAAGCTTTCTTT.

This chain links TRBV29-1 with TRBJ1-2, with D possibly matching TRBD1 (5 bases). This CDR3 contains 12 residues. V lost 4 bases and J lost 3, with 9 bases in between. Germline CDR1 and CDR2: SQVTM and ANQGSEA. The CDR3 sequence: CSVVVQDYGYTF. The CDR3 DNA follows: TGCAGCGTTGTAGTACAGGACTATGGCTACACCTTC. The complete variable domain, with remaining parts taken from reference TRBV29-1 and TRBJ1-2, reads SAVISQKPSRDICQRGTSLTIQCQVDSQVTMMFWYRQQPGQSLTLIATANQGSEATYESGFVIDKFPISRPNLTFSTLTVSNMSPEDSSIYLCSVVVQDYGYTFGSGTRLTVV.

The J gene is TRBJ2-1, the V gene TRBV9, with 8 nucleotides matching TRBD2. With V trimmed by 1 base and J by 5 bases, 5 bases remained unmatched. Germline loops: CDR1 SGDLS, CDR2 YYNGEE. The CDR3 totals 15 residues. The CDR3: CASSVLSGGDNEQFF. The CDR3 nucleotides are TGTGCCAGCAGCGTATTAAGCGGGGGAGACAATGAGCAGTTCTTC. Variable domain in full (rest from reference TRBV9 and TRBJ2-1): DSGVTQTPKHLITATGQRVTLRCSPRSGDLSVYWYQQSLDQGLQFLIQYYNGEERAKGNILERFSAQQFPDLHSELNLSSLELGDSALYFCASSVLSGGDNEQFFGPGTRLTVL.

The chain employs TRBV29-1 and TRBJ2-1; D not resolved. Germline assignment: CDR1 SQVTM and CDR2 ANQGSEA. Trimming stripped 7 bases from V and 8 bases from J, with 12 bases between. This CDR3 has 11 residues. CDR3 amino acids: CSGYDGDEQFF. CDR3 bases: TGCAGCGGATACGACGGCGATGAGCAGTTCTTC.

The gene calls are TRBV11-2 and TRBJ2-1, with a weak D call TRBD1 (6 bases). The CDR3 is made up of 19 amino acids. Trimming took off 8 bases at V and 6 bases at J, with 32 bases between the two ends. CDR1 is SGHAT, CDR2 FQNNGV, per germline. CDR3 sequence reads: CASSFRRPPGRGEVNEQFF. CDR3 DNA: TGTGCCAGCTCATTCAGACGCCCTCCGGGCAGGGGAGAGGTCAATGAGCAGTTCTTC.

This sequence joins TRBV6-5 and TRBJ1-5; 10 nucleotides line up with TRBD1. The germline CDR1 and CDR2 sequences are MNHEY and SVGAGI. J lost 5 bases, V lost 8 bases, and 6 bases had no gene match. The CDR3 spans 14 residues. CDR3 loop: CASGSGTGDQPQHF. The CDR3 DNA is TGTGCCAGCGGTTCCGGGACAGGGGATCAGCCCCAGCATTTT.

A few counts support this clonotype. The junction does not match germline at one end; this may be a read error. The rearrangement joins TRBV12-5 to TRBJ2-1, with TRBD2 identical over 11 bases. The length of the CDR3 is 19 residues. The V gene's germline CDR1 is LGHNT and CDR2 FRNRAP. The CDR3 sequence: CASGLVASGGPSGDNEQFF. DNA for the CDR3: TGTGCTAGTGGTTTGGTAGCTAGCGGGGGGCCCTCGGGAGACAACGAGCAGTTCTTC.

The chain recombines TRBV20-1 with TRBJ2-5; D not resolved. Germline CDR1 reads DFQATT; CDR2 reads SNEGSKA (reference sequence). The V end was cut by 5 bases, the J end by 5 bases, with 9 bases between. This CDR3 spans 11 amino acids. CDR3 loop: CSAGSPETQYF. The CDR3 region has the DNA TGCAGTGCTGGAAGTCCTGAGACCCAGTACTTC.

On this clonotype: Mismatch with germline at one junction end may stem from a read error. The J gene is TRBJ1-2, the V gene TRBV4-3; D possibly corresponds to TRBD1 (5 bases). In germline, CDR1 is LGHNA, CDR2 YSLEER. This CDR3 region has 14 residues. The CDR3 here is CASSQDSRGTGYTF. CDR3 bases: TGCGCCAGCAGCCAAGATAGCAGAGGGACCGGCTACACCTTT.

This clonotype was seen a few times. The chain joins TRBV6-6 to TRBJ2-7; D not certain. Germline values: CDR1 MNHNY, CDR2 SVGAGI (reference sequence). The CDR3 runs 16 residues. The V end was cut by 0 bases, the J end by 3 bases, with 15 bases between. CDR3 sequence (DNA): TGTGCCAGCAGTTACTCAATCGGAAAGGGAAGCTACGAGCAGTACTTC. Its translation is CASSYSIGKGSYEQYF.

This chain links TRBV20-1 with TRBJ1-2; no definite D call. Germline-derived CDR1 and CDR2 are DFQATT and SNEGSKA (reference sequence). V was cut by 0 bases and J by 4 bases, with 12 bases left in between. This CDR3 has 14 amino acids. This CDR3 reads CSARDNAVIYGYTF. DNA for the CDR3: TGCAGTGCTAGAGATAATGCGGTGATCTATGGCTACACCTTC.

This chain links TRBV18 with TRBJ1-5; 7 nucleotides agree with TRBD1. V dropped 6 bases and J dropped 2; count of bases not matched to a gene: 4. Germline assignment: CDR1 KGHSH and CDR2 LQKENI. This CDR3 is 14 amino acids long. CDR3: CASSSTGRNQPQHF. The CDR3 nucleotides are TGTGCCAGCTCCTCGACAGGGCGCAATCAGCCCCAGCATTTT. Full variable domain (outside the CDR3, taken from reference TRBV18 and TRBJ1-5): NAGVMQNPRHLVRRRGQEARLRCSPMKGHSHVYWYRQLPEEGLKFMVYLQKENIIDESGMPKERFSAEFPKEGPSILRIQQVVRGDSAAYFCASSSTGRNQPQHFGDGTRLSIL.

Concerning this clonotype itself: A much bigger clone sits one base away, suggesting this may be a read error. The rearrangement uses TRBV7-6 and TRBJ2-5, with D hard to call. The CDR3 is 12 residues long. The germline CDR1 and CDR2 sequences are SGHVS and FNYEAQ. The CDR3, as DNA: TGTGCCAGCAGCTTAAACGAAGAGACCCGGTACTTC. It specifies CASSLNEETRYF.